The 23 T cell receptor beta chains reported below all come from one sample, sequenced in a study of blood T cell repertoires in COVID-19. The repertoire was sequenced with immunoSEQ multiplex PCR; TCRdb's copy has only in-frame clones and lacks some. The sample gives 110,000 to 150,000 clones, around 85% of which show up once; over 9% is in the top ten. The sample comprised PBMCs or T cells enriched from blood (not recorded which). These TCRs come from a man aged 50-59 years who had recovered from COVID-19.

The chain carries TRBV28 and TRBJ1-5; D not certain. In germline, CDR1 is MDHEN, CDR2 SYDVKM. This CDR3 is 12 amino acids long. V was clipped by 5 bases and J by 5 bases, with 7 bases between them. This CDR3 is CASSKRDQPQHF. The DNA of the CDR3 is TGTGCCAGCAGTAAACGGGATCAGCCCCAGCATTTT.

The CDR3 loop reads CASSLVEADNEQFF. CDR3 DNA: TGCGCCAGCAGCTTGGTGGAGGCTGACAATGAGCAGTTCTTC. The V call is TRBV5-1, the J call TRBJ2-1, with a possible D match to TRBD2 (5 bases). The CDR3 loop spans 14 amino acids. Trimming removed 0 bases from V and 5 bases from J, with 9 bases in between. From germline, CDR1 is SGHRS and CDR2 YFSETQ.

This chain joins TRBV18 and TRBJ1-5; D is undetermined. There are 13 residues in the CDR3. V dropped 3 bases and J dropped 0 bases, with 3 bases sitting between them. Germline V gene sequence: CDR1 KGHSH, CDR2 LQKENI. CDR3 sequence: CASSPSSNQPQHF. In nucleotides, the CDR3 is TGTGCCAGCTCACCTAGTAGCAATCAGCCCCAGCATTTT.

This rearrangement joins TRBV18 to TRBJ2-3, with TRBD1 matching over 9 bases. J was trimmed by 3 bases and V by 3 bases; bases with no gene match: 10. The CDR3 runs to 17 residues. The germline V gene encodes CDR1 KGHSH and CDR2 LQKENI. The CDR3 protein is CASSPSKSTGGTDTQYF. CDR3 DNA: TGTGCCAGCTCACCTAGTAAATCGACAGGGGGTACAGATACGCAGTATTTT.

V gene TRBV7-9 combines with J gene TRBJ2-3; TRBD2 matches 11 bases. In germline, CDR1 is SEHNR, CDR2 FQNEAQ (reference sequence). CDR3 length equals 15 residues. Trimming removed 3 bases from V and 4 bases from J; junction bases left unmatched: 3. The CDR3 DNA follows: TGTGCCAGCAGCTTTAGCGGGGGGGCCCCAGATACGCAGTATTTT. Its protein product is CASSFSGGAPDTQYF.

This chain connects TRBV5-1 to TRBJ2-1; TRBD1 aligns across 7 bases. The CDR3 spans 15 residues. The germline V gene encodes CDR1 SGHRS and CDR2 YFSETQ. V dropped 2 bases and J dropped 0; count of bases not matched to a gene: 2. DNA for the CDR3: TGCGCCAGCAGCTTACGACAGGGCTCCTACAATGAGCAGTTCTTC. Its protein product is CASSLRQGSYNEQFF.

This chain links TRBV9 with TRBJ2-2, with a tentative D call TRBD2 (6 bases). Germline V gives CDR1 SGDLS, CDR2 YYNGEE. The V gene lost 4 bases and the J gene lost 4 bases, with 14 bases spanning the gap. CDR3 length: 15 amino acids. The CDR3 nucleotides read TGTGCCAGCAGCTCACTTACTAGCATCACCGGGGAGCTGTTTTTT. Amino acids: CASSSLTSITGELFF.

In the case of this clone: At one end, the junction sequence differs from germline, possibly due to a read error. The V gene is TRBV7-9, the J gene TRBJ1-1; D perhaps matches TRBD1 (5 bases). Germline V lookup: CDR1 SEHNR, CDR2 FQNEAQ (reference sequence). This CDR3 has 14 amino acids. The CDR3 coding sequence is TGTGCCAGCAGGTTAGACGGGGGGAACACTGAAGCTTTCTTT. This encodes CASRLDGGNTEAFF.

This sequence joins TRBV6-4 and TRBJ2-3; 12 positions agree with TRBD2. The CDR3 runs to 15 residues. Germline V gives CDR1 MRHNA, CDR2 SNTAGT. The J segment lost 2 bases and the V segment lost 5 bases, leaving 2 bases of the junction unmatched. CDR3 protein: CASSRTSGDTDTQYF. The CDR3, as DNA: TGTGCCAGCAGTCGGACTAGCGGGGACACAGATACGCAGTATTTT.

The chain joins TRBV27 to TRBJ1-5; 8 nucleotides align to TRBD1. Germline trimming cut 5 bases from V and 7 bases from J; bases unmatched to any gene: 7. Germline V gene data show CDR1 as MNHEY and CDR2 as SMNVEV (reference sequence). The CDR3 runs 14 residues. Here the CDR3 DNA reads TGTGCCAGCAGTCTGCAGGGGGCGGTACAGCCCCAGCATTTT. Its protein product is CASSLQGAVQPQHF.

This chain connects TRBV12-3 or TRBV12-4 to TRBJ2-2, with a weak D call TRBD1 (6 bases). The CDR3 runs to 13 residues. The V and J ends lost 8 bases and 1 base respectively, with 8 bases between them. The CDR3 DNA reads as TGTGCCAGCCAGGGGAGGAACACCGGGGAGCTGTTTTTT. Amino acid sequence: CASQGRNTGELFF.

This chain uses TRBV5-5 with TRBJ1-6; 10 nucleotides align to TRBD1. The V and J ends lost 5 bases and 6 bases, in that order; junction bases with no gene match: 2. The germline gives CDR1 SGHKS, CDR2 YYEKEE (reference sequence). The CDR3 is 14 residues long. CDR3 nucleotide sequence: TGTGCCAGCAGTCGGACAGGGGGTAATTCACCCCTCCACTTT. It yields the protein CASSRTGGNSPLHF.

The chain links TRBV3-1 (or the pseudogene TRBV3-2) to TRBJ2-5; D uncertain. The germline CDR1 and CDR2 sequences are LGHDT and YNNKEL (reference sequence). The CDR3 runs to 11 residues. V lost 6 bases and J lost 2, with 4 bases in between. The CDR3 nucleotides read TGTGCCAGCAGTTTACAAGAGACCCAGTACTTC. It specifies CASSLQETQYF.

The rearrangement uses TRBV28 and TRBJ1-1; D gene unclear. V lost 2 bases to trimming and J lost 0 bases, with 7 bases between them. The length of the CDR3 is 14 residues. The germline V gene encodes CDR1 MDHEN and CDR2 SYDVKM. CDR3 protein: CASSLTFMNTEAFF. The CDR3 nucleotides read TGTGCCAGCAGTTTAACTTTCATGAACACTGAAGCTTTCTTT. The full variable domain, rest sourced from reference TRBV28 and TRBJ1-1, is DVKVTQSSRYLVKRTGEKVFLECVQDMDHENMFWYRQDPGLGLRLIYFSYDVKMKEKGDIPEGYSVSREKKERFSLILESASTNQTSMYLCASSLTFMNTEAFFGQGTRLTVV.

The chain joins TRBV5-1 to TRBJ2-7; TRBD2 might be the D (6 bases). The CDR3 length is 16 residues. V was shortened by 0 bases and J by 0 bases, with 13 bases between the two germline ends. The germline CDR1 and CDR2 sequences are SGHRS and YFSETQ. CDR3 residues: CASSLARDGSSYEQYF. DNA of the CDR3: TGCGCCAGCAGCTTGGCCCGGGACGGGAGCTCCTACGAGCAGTACTTC.

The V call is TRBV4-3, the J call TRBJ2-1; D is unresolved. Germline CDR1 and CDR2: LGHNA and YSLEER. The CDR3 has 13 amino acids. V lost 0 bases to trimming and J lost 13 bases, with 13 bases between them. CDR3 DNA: TGCGCCAGCAGCCAAGATCGGGTTGGTGAACAGTTCTTC. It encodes CASSQDRVGEQFF.

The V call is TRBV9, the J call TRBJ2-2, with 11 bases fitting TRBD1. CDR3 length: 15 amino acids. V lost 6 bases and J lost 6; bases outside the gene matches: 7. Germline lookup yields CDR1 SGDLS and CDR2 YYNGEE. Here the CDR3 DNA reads TGTGCCAGCAACGAAGCGGGACAGGGGGCCGGGGAGCTGTTTTTT. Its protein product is CASNEAGQGAGELFF.

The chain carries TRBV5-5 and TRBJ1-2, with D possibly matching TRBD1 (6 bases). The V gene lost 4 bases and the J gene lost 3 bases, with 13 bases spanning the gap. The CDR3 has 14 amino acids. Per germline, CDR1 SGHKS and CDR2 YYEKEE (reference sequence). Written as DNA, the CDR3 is TGTGCCAGCAGCCATGGGGGCACCGACTATGGCTACACCTTC. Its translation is CASSHGGTDYGYTF.

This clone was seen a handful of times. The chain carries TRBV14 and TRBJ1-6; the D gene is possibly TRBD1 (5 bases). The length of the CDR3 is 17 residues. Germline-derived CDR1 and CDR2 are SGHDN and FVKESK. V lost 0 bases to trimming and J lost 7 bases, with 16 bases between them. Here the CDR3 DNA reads TGTGCCAGCAGCCAAGATTGGAGCCAAGGGGCAAATTCACCCCTCCACTTT. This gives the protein CASSQDWSQGANSPLHF.

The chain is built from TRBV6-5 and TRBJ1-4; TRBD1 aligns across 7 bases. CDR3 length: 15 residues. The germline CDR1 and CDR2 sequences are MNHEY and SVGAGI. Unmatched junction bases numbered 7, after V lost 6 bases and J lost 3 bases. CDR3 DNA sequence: TGTGCCAGCAGGGACAGGCCAACCGCTAATGAAAAACTGTTTTTT. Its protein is CASRDRPTANEKLFF.

The DNA for the CDR3 is TGTGCCAGCAGCCCCCCCGGTCGACAGAACACCGGGGAGCTGTTTTTT. Translated, it gives CASSPPGRQNTGELFF. The V call is TRBV7-9, the J call TRBJ2-2; D is ambiguous. V gave up 5 bases and J gave up 1 base, with 14 bases separating them. The CDR3 length is 16 residues. Germline-derived CDR1 and CDR2 are SEHNR and FQNEAQ (reference sequence).

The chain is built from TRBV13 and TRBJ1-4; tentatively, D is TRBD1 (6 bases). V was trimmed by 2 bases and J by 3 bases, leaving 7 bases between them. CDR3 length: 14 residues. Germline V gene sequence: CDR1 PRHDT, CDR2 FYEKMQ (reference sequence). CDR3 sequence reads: CASSLRTANEKLFF. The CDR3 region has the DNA TGTGCCAGCAGCTTAAGGACAGCTAATGAAAAACTGTTTTTT.

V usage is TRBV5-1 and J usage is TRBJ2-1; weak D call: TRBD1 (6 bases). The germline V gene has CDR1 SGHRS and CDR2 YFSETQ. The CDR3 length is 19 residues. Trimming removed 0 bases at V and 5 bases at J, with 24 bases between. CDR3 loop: CASSLGSLVGRGSDNEQFF. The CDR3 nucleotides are TGCGCCAGCAGCTTGGGCTCGTTGGTTGGCAGGGGATCCGACAATGAGCAGTTCTTC.